These 24 T cell receptor beta chains were all obtained from the same sample, sequenced in a study of T cell changes during pregnancy in multiple sclerosis. Generated by immunoSEQ multiplex PCR, the TCRdb table keeps only in-frame clones and is missing some. Of about 73,000 clones in the sample, roughly 90% were seen once. Sample: peripheral blood, taken after pregnancy. Every receptor here comes from a female donor in good health, enrolled as a control in a pregnancy study.

This sequence joins TRBV4-1 and TRBJ2-2, with 10 bases matching TRBD1. Germline CDR1 and CDR2: MGHRA and YSYEKL. V lost 3 bases, J lost 2 bases, and 6 bases stayed unmatched. This CDR3 has 17 amino acids. CDR3 amino acids: CASSHPGQGINTGELFF. The CDR3 nucleotides are TGCGCCAGCAGCCACCCGGGACAGGGGATAAACACCGGGGAGCTGTTTTTT.

The chain joins TRBV2 to TRBJ2-5; maybe TRBD2 (6 bases). There are 15 residues in the CDR3. The germline V and J ends were trimmed by 4 bases and 5 bases, with 17 bases remaining between them. CDR1 SNHLY and CDR2 FYNNEI come from the germline V gene. The CDR3 sequence is CASSVGRGVAETQYF. The CDR3, as DNA: TGTGCCAGCAGTGTTGGTCGCGGGGTCGCGGAGACCCAGTACTTC. The entire variable domain, with the rest obtained from reference TRBV2 and TRBJ2-5, is as follows: EPEVTQTPSHQVTQMGQEVILRCVPISNHLYFYWYRQILGQKVEFLVSFYNNEISEKSEIFDDQFSVERPDGSNFTLKIRSTKLEDSAMYFCASSVGRGVAETQYFGPGTRLLVL.

V usage is TRBV12-5 and J usage is TRBJ1-1; no clear D. The germline gives CDR1 LGHNT, CDR2 FRNRAP. The CDR3 covers 11 residues. V was trimmed by 5 bases and J by 8 bases, leaving 9 bases between them. The CDR3 loop reads CASGTGREAFF. The CDR3 DNA is TGTGCTAGTGGTACGGGAAGAGAAGCTTTCTTT.

CDR3 coding DNA: TGCGCCAGCAGCTTGGCCTTAACCCCCAGGGGTGGCATGAACACTGAAGCTTTCTTT. Translated, it gives CASSLALTPRGGMNTEAFF. This chain links TRBV5-1 with TRBJ1-1; tentatively, D is TRBD1 (6 bases). The CDR3 spans 19 residues. From germline, CDR1 is SGHRS and CDR2 YFSETQ. Trimming cost V 0 bases and J 0 bases, with 21 bases left between them.

This sequence joins TRBV5-6 and TRBJ2-4; maybe TRBD2 (5 bases). Germline-derived CDR1 and CDR2 are SGHDT and YYEEEE. There are 15 residues in the CDR3. Trimming left V 0 bases short and J 0 bases short, with 7 bases between. CDR3 sequence: CASSLAGLAKNIQYF. CDR3 nucleotide sequence: TGTGCCAGCAGCTTGGCAGGACTAGCCAAAAACATTCAGTACTTC.

The genes are TRBV7-9 and TRBJ2-1; tentatively, D is TRBD1 (5 bases). The CDR3 covers 13 residues. V was clipped by 5 bases and J by 5 bases, with 10 bases between them. CDR1 is SEHNR and CDR2 is FQNEAQ in the germline V gene (reference sequence). The CDR3 is CASSGRQNNEQFF. For the CDR3, the DNA is TGTGCCAGCAGCGGCCGACAGAACAATGAGCAGTTCTTC. The whole variable domain, remainder taken from reference TRBV7-9 and TRBJ2-1, is DTGVSQNPRHKITKRGQNVTFRCDPISEHNRLYWYRQTLGQGPEFLTYFQNEAQLEKSRLLSDRFSAERPKGSFSTLEIQRTEQGDSAMYLCASSGRQNNEQFFGPGTRLTVL.

The chain couples TRBV11-2 to TRBJ1-2, with 9 positions matching TRBD1. The CDR3 consists of 15 residues. The V segment lost 7 bases and the J segment 7 bases; nucleotides outside the gene matches: 13. Germline assignment: CDR1 SGHAT and CDR2 FQNNGV. This CDR3 is CASTEYRGHHAGYTF. CDR3 sequence (DNA): TGTGCCAGCACCGAATACAGGGGGCACCATGCTGGCTACACCTTC.

The chain uses TRBV2 and TRBJ2-3; TRBD2 is a possible D gene (6 bases). CDR3 length: 12 residues. In germline, CDR1 is SNHLY, CDR2 FYNNEI. V gave up 8 bases and J gave up 3 bases, with 9 bases separating them. CDR3 sequence: CASLGGTDTQYF. The CDR3, as DNA: TGTGCCAGCCTTGGGGGGACAGATACGCAGTATTTT.

This clone occurred once. The chain couples TRBV4-3 to TRBJ2-3; TRBD2 agrees at 10 bases. The CDR3 consists of 18 residues. CDR1 is LGHNA, CDR2 YSLEER, per germline. V lost 0 bases to trimming and J lost 3 bases; unmatched junction nucleotides: 9. The CDR3 sequence is CASSQDGLAGAGTDTQYF. CDR3 DNA: TGCGCCAGCAGCCAAGATGGGCTAGCGGGGGCTGGGACAGATACGCAGTATTTT.

The chain is built from TRBV2 and TRBJ1-5; D not certain. This CDR3 has 13 residues. The germline CDR1 and CDR2 sequences are SNHLY and FYNNEI. Trimming cost V 7 bases and J 1 base, with 8 bases left between them. As DNA, the CDR3 is TGTGCCAGCACTAGGGAGAGCAATCAGCCCCAGCATTTT. Encoded protein: CASTRESNQPQHF.

J is TRBJ2-5 and V is TRBV5-1; D is unclear. Germline-derived CDR1 and CDR2 are SGHRS and YFSETQ. The CDR3 spans 13 residues. Deletions cut 7 bases from V and 5 bases from J, with 15 bases between. The CDR3 is CASAEAFRETQYF. CDR3 coding DNA: TGCGCCAGCGCAGAGGCTTTTAGGGAGACCCAGTACTTC.

The rearrangement uses TRBV7-2 and TRBJ1-2; 7 bases fit TRBD1. Germline loops: CDR1 SGHTA, CDR2 FQGNSA. The CDR3 sequence is 11 residues long. Unmatched junction bases numbered 6, after V lost 3 bases and J lost 14 bases. The CDR3 sequence: CASSFDRVCTF. Here the CDR3 DNA reads TGTGCCAGCAGCTTTGACAGGGTTTGTACCTTC.

The chain combines TRBV5-1 with TRBJ1-2; 12 nucleotides agree with TRBD1. Germline V gene sequence: CDR1 SGHRS, CDR2 YFSETQ. The trim removed 4 bases at V and 7 bases at J, leaving 11 bases unmatched. CDR3 length: 16 amino acids. CDR3 DNA sequence: TGCGCCAGCAGCCCCCAGGCGGGACAGGGGGCAGGTGGCTACACCTTC. It codes for CASSPQAGQGAGGYTF.

The chain links TRBV4-2 to TRBJ2-7; 15 nucleotides line up with TRBD2. V was pared by 0 bases and J by 2 bases, with 5 bases of the junction left unmatched. This CDR3 has 18 amino acids. Germline lookup yields CDR1 LGHNA and CDR2 YNFKEQ. The CDR3 is CASSQDTGTSGRTYEQYF. The CDR3, as DNA: TGTGCCAGCAGCCAAGATACGGGGACTAGCGGGAGGACCTACGAGCAGTACTTC.

The gene calls are TRBV25-1 and TRBJ2-1; a possible D gene is TRBD1 (5 bases). The V gene lost 5 bases and the J gene lost 1 base, with 12 bases spanning the gap. Germline loops: CDR1 MGHDK, CDR2 SYGVNS. The CDR3 covers 15 residues. CDR3 sequence: CASSPGIPSYNEQFF. CDR3 in DNA: TGTGCCAGCAGTCCAGGGATCCCATCCTACAATGAGCAGTTCTTC.

This clone has just one count. V usage is TRBV6-1 and J usage is TRBJ1-4; D ambiguous. Trimming removed 5 bases at V and 8 bases at J, with 6 bases between. Germline V gene data show CDR1 as MNHNS and CDR2 as SASEGT. CDR3 length: 11 amino acids. CDR3 region: CASSYGEKLFF. In DNA, the CDR3 is TGTGCCAGCAGTTACGGGGAAAAACTGTTTTTT.

The V call is TRBV7-2, the J call TRBJ2-7; D gene ambiguous. Germline CDR1 and CDR2: SGHTA and FQGNSA. This CDR3 has 13 amino acids. Trimming cost V 8 bases and J 3 bases, with 14 bases left between them. CDR3 sequence: CASSVAGGYEQYF. Written as DNA, the CDR3 is TGTGCCAGCTCGGTCGCTGGCGGCTACGAGCAGTACTTC.

This clone has just a few counts. The V and J genes are TRBV5-1 and TRBJ2-5; 12 nucleotides agree with TRBD2. Germline V gene sequence: CDR1 SGHRS, CDR2 YFSETQ. The CDR3 runs 15 residues. The J segment lost 5 bases and the V segment lost 4 bases, leaving 6 bases of the junction unmatched. In nucleotides, the CDR3 is TGCGCCAGCAGCAGACTAGCGGGAGTAGGGGAGACCCAGTACTTC. This codes for CASSRLAGVGETQYF.

This chain links TRBV2 with TRBJ1-1, with no clear D. Deletions cut 8 bases from V and 1 base from J, with 11 bases between. Germline CDR1 and CDR2: SNHLY and FYNNEI. The CDR3 contains 13 residues. CDR3 sequence (DNA): TGTGCCAGCGGTACAGAAGCGAACACTGAAGCTTTCTTT. Translation gives CASGTEANTEAFF.

J is TRBJ1-2 and V is TRBV27; D not resolved. The CDR3 length is 14 residues. V was pared by 6 bases and J by 4 bases, with 15 bases between. The germline gives CDR1 MNHEY, CDR2 SMNVEV (reference sequence). Here the CDR3 reads CASRTRQAGYGYTF. CDR3 DNA sequence: TGTGCCAGCAGGACCAGGCAGGCAGGCTATGGCTACACCTTC.

This chain joins TRBV19 and TRBJ2-3; 7 bases agree with TRBD1. With V trimmed by 1 base and J by 2 bases, 6 bases remained unmatched. CDR3 size: 16 residues. The germline CDR1 and CDR2 sequences are LNHDA and SQIVND (reference sequence). As DNA, the CDR3 is TGTGCCAGTAGTATAGGGGGACAGAAAAACACAGATACGCAGTATTTT. Translated: CASSIGGQKNTDTQYF.

The rearrangement uses TRBV4-1 and TRBJ1-1; 7 positions match TRBD1. V lost 3 bases and J lost 1; bases outside the gene matches: 5. The CDR3 length is 15 residues. In germline, CDR1 is MGHRA, CDR2 YSYEKL. The DNA for the CDR3 is TGCGCCAGCAGCCAGTCCGGGACAGCGAACACTGAAGCTTTCTTT. Translating it yields CASSQSGTANTEAFF.

CDR3: CASSSAGVETQYF. In DNA form, the CDR3 reads TGTGCCAGCAGTTCAGCGGGGGTTGAGACCCAGTACTTC. The chain joins TRBV6-5 to TRBJ2-5, with TRBD2 matching 8 bases. CDR1 is MNHEY and CDR2 is SVGAGI in the germline V gene. CDR3 length equals 13 residues. Losses at the gene ends were 4 bases for V and 5 bases for J; bases not matched to a gene: 3.

CDR3 loop: CASSLTESGYLYTF. The CDR3 DNA is TGTGCCAGCAGCTTAACCGAATCAGGGTACCTCTACACCTTC. The chain combines TRBV7-2 with TRBJ1-2, with a tentative D call TRBD1 (5 bases). From germline, CDR1 is SGHTA and CDR2 FQGNSA. This CDR3 has 14 residues. Trimming took 2 bases from V and 10 from J, leaving 17 bases between them.